The 30 T cell receptor beta chains below all came from one sample that was sequenced in a study of CD8 T cells in ankylosing spondylitis. TCRdb recomputed calls from the 5' RACE reads with MiXCR, one row per CDR3 protein. This table holds approximately 250,000 distinct CDR3 sequences, roughly 8.2% found once. The sequencing sample was made of blood, either unsorted or a sorted T cell fraction (not recorded which). The receptors were sampled from a female donor with ankylosing spondylitis or in good health (not recorded which).

The chain has TRBV19 and TRBJ2-2, with no clear D. V was pared by 0 bases and J by 3 bases, with 2 bases between. The germline V gene has CDR1 LNHDA and CDR2 SQIVND (reference sequence). This CDR3 region has 13 residues. CDR3 DNA sequence: TGTGCCAGTAGTATAGAACACACCGGGGAGCTGTTTTTT. Translation: CASSIEHTGELFF. Looking up the rest from reference TRBV19 and TRBJ2-2 gives the full variable domain: DGGITQSPKYLFRKEGQNVTLSCEQNLNHDAMYWYRQDPGQGLRLIYYSQIVNDFQKGDIAEGYSVSREKKESFPLTVTSAQKNPTAFYLCASSIEHTGELFFGEGSRLTVL.

This clonotype has ten or more counts. The chain carries TRBV6-5 and TRBJ2-7; 7 nucleotides line up with TRBD1. The V segment lost 4 bases and the J segment 3 bases; nucleotides outside the gene matches: 3. The CDR3 contains 13 residues. Germline V gene lookup returns CDR1 MNHEY and CDR2 SVGAGI. In DNA, the CDR3 is TGTGCCAGCAGTTCCGACAGGGACTACGAGCAGTACTTC. Residues: CASSSDRDYEQYF.

This clonotype showed up many times. The rearrangement joins TRBV4-1 to TRBJ1-1; D is undetermined. The V gene's germline CDR1 is MGHRA and CDR2 YSYEKL. Deletions cut 5 bases from V and 6 bases from J, with 10 bases between. The CDR3 extends over 12 amino acids. CDR3 bases: TGCGCCAGCAGCGGCCTACGGGCTGAAGCTTTCTTT. As protein: CASSGLRAEAFF.

This clonotype was recorded at least ten times. CDR3 amino acids: CASSGGVTGELFF. In nucleotides, the CDR3 is TGTGCCAGCAGCGGCGGGGTCACCGGGGAGCTGTTTTTT. The V gene is TRBV9, the J gene TRBJ2-2; D is perhaps TRBD2 (6 bases). Germline assignment: CDR1 SGDLS and CDR2 YYNGEE. V was cut by 3 bases and J by 4 bases, with 7 bases left in between. The CDR3 has 13 amino acids. Full variable domain (remainder filled in from reference TRBV9 and TRBJ2-2): DSGVTQTPKHLITATGQRVTLRCSPRSGDLSVYWYQQSLDQGLQFLIQYYNGEERAKGNILERFSAQQFPDLHSELNLSSLELGDSALYFCASSGGVTGELFFGEGSRLTVL.

This clonotype came up many times. This chain connects TRBV9 to TRBJ1-1; 9 nucleotides match TRBD1. CDR3 length: 19 amino acids. Germline lookup yields CDR1 SGDLS and CDR2 YYNGEE. Unmatched junction bases numbered 14, after V lost 0 bases and J lost 2 bases. The CDR3, as DNA: TGTGCCAGCAGCGTAGCGGGGCGGGCCTCACAGGGGGCAAACACTGAAGCTTTCTTT. Protein product: CASSVAGRASQGANTEAFF.

This clonotype appeared many times. The chain joins TRBV7-2 to TRBJ1-3; D is ambiguous. The CDR3 loop spans 12 amino acids. Trimming pared 5 bases from V and 0 bases from J, leaving 2 bases between. The V gene's germline CDR1 is SGHTA and CDR2 FQGNSA. The CDR3 loop reads CASSLSGNTIYF. The CDR3 coding sequence is TGTGCCAGCAGCCTCTCTGGAAACACCATATATTTT.

The table lists this clonotype with many counts. The V call is TRBV4-3, the J call TRBJ2-1; 13 bases line up with TRBD2. The ends lost 4 bases at V and 0 bases at J; junction bases unmatched: 6. CDR3 size: 18 residues. Germline V CDR1 and CDR2: LGHNA, YSLEER. As DNA, the CDR3 is TGCGCCAGCAGCCCGGGGACTAGCGGGATGAGCTCCTACAATGAGCAGTTCTTC. Its translation: CASSPGTSGMSSYNEQFF.

In this sample, this clonotype turned up many times. The chain recombines TRBV29-1 with TRBJ1-5; possibly TRBD1 for D (5 bases). V shed 6 bases and J shed 4 bases, with 10 bases lying between them. The CDR3 runs to 12 residues. From germline, CDR1 is SQVTM and CDR2 ANQGSEA. CDR3 region: CSVRDPNQPQHF. DNA for the CDR3: TGCAGCGTCCGGGACCCAAATCAGCCCCAGCATTTT.

This clonotype was recorded many times. V and J are TRBV7-9 and TRBJ2-1; 10 nucleotides align to TRBD2. J lost 12 bases, V lost 3 bases, and 8 bases had no gene match. The CDR3 loop spans 14 amino acids. Germline-derived CDR1 and CDR2 are SEHNR and FQNEAQ (reference sequence). This CDR3 reads CASSLVIAGGWQFF. The CDR3 nucleotides are TGTGCCAGCAGCTTGGTAATAGCGGGAGGTTGGCAGTTCTTC. The full variable domain, completed using reference TRBV7-9 and TRBJ2-1, is DTGVSQNPRHKITKRGQNVTFRCDPISEHNRLYWYRQTLGQGPEFLTYFQNEAQLEKSRLLSDRFSAERPKGSFSTLEIQRTEQGDSAMYLCASSLVIAGGWQFFGPGTRLTVL.

The genes are TRBV5-1 and TRBJ1-2; TRBD1 matches 7 bases. The CDR3 consists of 14 residues. Trimming cost V 4 bases and J 7 bases; bases outside gene matches: 10. Germline CDR1 is SGHRS and CDR2 is YFSETQ. The CDR3 DNA follows: TGCGCCAGCAGCGGACAAGGGGGCTCGGGTGGCTACACCTTC. Its translation: CASSGQGGSGGYTF.

This clonotype was recorded many times. The chain employs TRBV12-3 or TRBV12-4 and TRBJ2-5; 7 nucleotides align to TRBD2. There are 16 residues in the CDR3. V trimming: 3 bases; J trimming: 3 bases; junction bases outside the gene matches: 10. CDR3 nucleotides: TGTGCCAGCAGTTTGAGATCTAGCGGTTCCAAAGAGACCCAGTACTTC. Translated: CASSLRSSGSKETQYF.

This clonotype has at least ten counts. The CDR3 region is CASSVDGDSNQPQHF. The CDR3 nucleotides read TGTGCCAGCAGCGTAGATGGGGACAGCAATCAGCCCCAGCATTTT. The rearrangement joins TRBV9 to TRBJ1-5, with D possibly being TRBD1 (5 bases). The CDR3 totals 15 residues. With 0 bases removed from V and 1 base from J, the gap between germline ends came to 8 bases. In germline, CDR1 is SGDLS, CDR2 YYNGEE.

Ten or more counts support this clonotype. The V and J genes are TRBV6-5 and TRBJ1-2, with D possibly matching TRBD1 (6 bases). Germline CDR1 and CDR2: MNHEY and SVGAGI. The V gene lost 5 bases and the J gene lost 6 bases, with 19 bases spanning the gap. CDR3 length: 15 amino acids. The DNA for the CDR3 is TGTGCCAGCAGTACTAGGACAGCGTCGACAGATGGCTACACCTTC. Encoded protein: CASSTRTASTDGYTF.

In its sample, this clonotype was seen many times. This chain joins TRBV20-1 and TRBJ2-1, with D perhaps TRBD2 (6 bases). This CDR3 is built from 16 residues. Germline lookup yields CDR1 DFQATT and CDR2 SNEGSKA (reference sequence). V shed 5 bases and J shed 9 bases, with 26 bases lying between them. Written as DNA, the CDR3 is TGCAGTGCTTCGCCCGGGGTGGGGACTCGTTCCGGTGAGCAGTTCTTC. It specifies CSASPGVGTRSGEQFF.

This clonotype has ten or more counts. The CDR3, as DNA: TGTGCCACCAGCAGAGTCTGGGGTAGCTACAATGAGCAGTTCTTC. The encoded protein is CATSRVWGSYNEQFF. The V call is TRBV15, the J call TRBJ2-1, with D unclear. From germline, CDR1 is LNHNV and CDR2 YYDKDF (reference sequence). The CDR3 sequence is 15 residues long. Trimming stripped 1 base from V and 3 bases from J, with 10 bases between.

This clonotype was recorded many times. V and J are TRBV20-1 and TRBJ2-3; D might be TRBD1 (6 bases). This CDR3 is built from 14 residues. The germline CDR1 and CDR2 sequences are DFQATT and SNEGSKA (reference sequence). Trimming removed 6 bases from V and 0 bases from J, with 13 bases in between. The CDR3 spells CSAKRQESTDTQYF. In DNA, the CDR3 is TGCAGTGCCAAGAGACAGGAAAGCACAGATACGCAGTATTTT.

This clonotype occurred many times. The chain uses TRBV20-1 and TRBJ1-1; D is unclear. Germline V lookup: CDR1 DFQATT, CDR2 SNEGSKA (reference sequence). The CDR3 has 14 amino acids. V gave up 5 bases and J gave up 7 bases, with 20 bases separating them. The CDR3 coding sequence is TGCAGTGCTTATACCCCAGAGGGCCCGGGTGAAGCTTTCTTT. It translates to CSAYTPEGPGEAFF.

This clonotype was detected ten times or more. This chain joins TRBV29-1 and TRBJ2-4; 7 bases agree with TRBD1. In germline, CDR1 is SQVTM, CDR2 ANQGSEA. V was pared by 7 bases and J by 7 bases, with 16 bases of the junction left unmatched. This CDR3 is 15 amino acids long. Here the CDR3 DNA reads TGCAGCGCCTCGACAGGGTGGGACCAATTTAACATTCAGTACTTC. Protein: CSASTGWDQFNIQYF.

This clonotype was recorded many times. This chain connects TRBV20-1 to TRBJ2-5; maybe TRBD1 (6 bases). CDR3 length: 16 residues. From germline, CDR1 is DFQATT and CDR2 SNEGSKA (reference sequence). V was clipped by 1 base and J by 2 bases, with 17 bases between them. The CDR3 spells CSARGVSRGWQETQYF. The CDR3, as DNA: TGCAGTGCTAGAGGGGTGTCCAGGGGATGGCAAGAGACCCAGTACTTC.

There are many counts of this clonotype. This chain uses TRBV20-1 with TRBJ2-3, with D possibly TRBD2 on 5 matching bases. Germline V gene data show CDR1 as DFQATT and CDR2 as SNEGSKA (reference sequence). This CDR3 spans 14 amino acids. Between the trimmed V and J ends, which lost 5 bases and 5 bases, there was a span of 17 bases. The CDR3 bases are TGCAGTGCTTACCGGACTGGAGAGGGAGATACGCAGTATTTT. Residues: CSAYRTGEGDTQYF.

This clonotype was counted at least ten times. The chain combines TRBV12-3 or TRBV12-4 with TRBJ2-5; unclear D gene. This CDR3 comprises 14 residues. V lost 4 bases to trimming and J lost 4 bases, with 13 bases between them. CDR3 in amino acids: CASSSLRRGETQYF. The CDR3 DNA reads TGTGCCAGCAGTTCCCTAAGGAGAGGAGAGACCCAGTACTTC.

This clonotype was observed at least ten times. The chain combines TRBV6-2 or TRBV6-3 with TRBJ2-1; the D is unclear. There are 15 residues in the CDR3. Trimming shortened V by 0 bases and J by 5 bases, and 11 bases separated the two germline ends. Germline V gene lookup returns CDR1 MNHEY and CDR2 SVGEGT. CDR3 amino acids: CASSYSTVANNEQFF. As DNA, the CDR3 is TGTGCCAGCAGTTACTCGACGGTCGCGAACAATGAGCAGTTCTTC.

This clonotype was picked up many times. The chain links TRBV12-3 or TRBV12-4 to TRBJ2-6; weak D call: TRBD1 (5 bases). The germline V and J ends were trimmed by 6 bases and 0 bases, with 6 bases remaining between them. The length of the CDR3 is 14 residues. CDR3 protein: CASRQDSGANVLTF. For the CDR3, the DNA is TGTGCCAGCAGACAGGACTCTGGGGCCAACGTCCTGACTTTC.

In nucleotides, the CDR3 is TGTGCCAGCAGCCCCTTGCCGACCCTAAGGGGGGATACGCAGTATTTT. Protein sequence: CASSPLPTLRGDTQYF. The V call is TRBV7-7, the J call TRBJ2-3; possible D gene TRBD1, 6 bases. CDR3 size: 16 residues. Germline CDR1 SSHAT, CDR2 FNYEAQ (reference sequence). The V end was cut by 5 bases, the J end by 6 bases, with 21 bases between.

This clonotype showed up many times. The chain uses TRBV7-2 and TRBJ2-1; 8 nucleotides agree with TRBD1. The germline V gene encodes CDR1 SGHTA and CDR2 FQGNSA. Germline trimming cut 5 bases from V and 2 bases from J; bases unmatched to any gene: 5. The CDR3 has 15 amino acids. The CDR3 loop is CASSTGTGPYNEQFF. Written as DNA, the CDR3 is TGTGCCAGCAGCACCGGGACAGGACCCTACAATGAGCAGTTCTTC. Drawing the rest from reference TRBV7-2 and TRBJ2-1, the complete variable domain is GAGVSQSPSNKVTEKGKDVELRCDPISGHTALYWYRQSLGQGLEFLIYFQGNSAPDKSGLPSDRFSAERTGGSVSTLTIQRTQQEDSAVYLCASSTGTGPYNEQFFGPGTRLTVL.

This clonotype was seen ten or more times. The chain employs TRBV6-2 or TRBV6-3 and TRBJ2-1, with TRBD2 identical over 11 bases. V lost 6 bases to trimming and J lost 7 bases; unmatched junction nucleotides: 8. Germline CDR1 reads MNHEY; CDR2 reads SVGEGT. The CDR3 spans 15 residues. The chain's CDR3 is CASRISGRAGNEQFF. The CDR3 nucleotides are TGTGCCAGCAGGATTAGCGGGAGGGCCGGGAATGAGCAGTTCTTC.

This clonotype was recorded at least ten times. The chain is built from TRBV7-2 and TRBJ1-2, with D possibly TRBD1 on 5 matching bases. This CDR3 is built from 14 residues. The V gene lost 3 bases and the J gene lost 3 bases, with 11 bases spanning the gap. Germline V gene sequence: CDR1 SGHTA, CDR2 FQGNSA. CDR3 sequence (DNA): TGTGCCAGCAGCTTGACCGGGACGGACTATGGCTACACCTTC. It translates to CASSLTGTDYGYTF.

This clonotype was recorded many times. The chain uses TRBV23-1 and TRBJ1-3; D remains unclear. TRBV23-1 is annotated as an ORF whose role is uncertain. The CDR3 is 16 amino acids. The germline V and J ends were trimmed by 0 bases and 2 bases, with 11 bases remaining between them. CDR3 loop: CASSQSTSDTGNTIYF. As DNA, the CDR3 is TGCGCCAGCAGTCAATCCACCAGTGATACTGGAAACACCATATATTTT.

This clonotype was seen ten or more times. The chain carries TRBV28 and TRBJ2-5, with TRBD2 identical over 11 bases. The CDR3 length is 16 residues. The ends lost 5 bases at V and 0 bases at J; junction bases unmatched: 5. Germline V gives CDR1 MDHEN, CDR2 SYDVKM. The CDR3 spells CASSPASGRHQETQYF. The CDR3 region has the DNA TGTGCCAGCAGTCCTGCTAGCGGGAGGCACCAAGAGACCCAGTACTTC.

This clonotype was seen at least ten times. The chain combines TRBV30 with TRBJ2-7, with 10 bases matching TRBD1. This CDR3 spans 16 amino acids. Germline V gene sequence: CDR1 GTSNPN, CDR2 SVGIG (reference sequence). V dropped 3 bases and J dropped 3; count of bases not matched to a gene: 11. CDR3 DNA sequence: TGTGCCTGGAGGCCCCCGACGTGGACAGGGGGCTACGAGCAGTACTTC. Amino acid sequence: CAWRPPTWTGGYEQYF.